These 18 T cell receptor beta chains were all obtained from the same sample, sequenced in a study of blood T cell repertoires in COVID-19. Measured with immunoSEQ multiplex PCR; TCRdb has only the in-frame clones, and not every one. The table has approximately 280,000 clones, roughly 87% seen once. Sequenced: peripheral blood. The receptors were sampled from a man aged 18 to 35 with active or convalescent COVID-19.

V is TRBV7-9 and J is TRBJ1-1, with D tentatively TRBD1 (6 bases). V dropped 5 bases and J dropped 5 bases, with 12 bases sitting between them. The CDR3 length is 13 residues. Germline V gives CDR1 SEHNR, CDR2 FQNEAQ (reference sequence). The DNA for the CDR3 is TGTGCCAGCAGCGCACAGGGTGGGACTGAAGCTTTCTTT. The encoded protein is CASSAQGGTEAFF.

The chain has TRBV12-5 and TRBJ1-2, with D tentatively TRBD1 (6 bases). Trimming stripped 3 bases from V and 7 bases from J, with 21 bases between. CDR1 is LGHNT, CDR2 FRNRAP, per germline. The CDR3 contains 16 residues. The CDR3 nucleotides read TGTGCTAGTGGTTTCCCCCCAACAACAGGGTTAGGTGGCTACACCTTC. Its protein is CASGFPPTTGLGGYTF.

J is TRBJ1-1 and V is TRBV19, with D perhaps matching TRBD1 (5 bases). The V end lost 5 bases, the J end lost 1 base, and 8 bases lay between the germline ends. Germline CDR1 reads LNHDA; CDR2 reads SQIVND (reference sequence). The CDR3 has 13 residues. Written as DNA, the CDR3 is TGTGCCAGTAGTCACGGGGGGAACACTGAAGCTTTCTTT. Protein: CASSHGGNTEAFF.

Here the CDR3 reads CASSYTRVSSGYTF. Here the CDR3 DNA reads TGTGCCAGCAGTTACACCCGGGTTTCTTCTGGCTACACCTTC. The chain carries TRBV6-2 or TRBV6-3 and TRBJ1-2; D gene ambiguous. Germline lookup yields CDR1 MNHEY and CDR2 SVGEGT. This CDR3 comprises 14 residues. V was trimmed by 2 bases and J by 7 bases, leaving 14 bases between them.

For this clone: This same CDR3 is encoded by further DNA sequences in the sample. The chain uses TRBV7-2 and TRBJ2-7, with 7 bases fitting TRBD1. CDR1 and CDR2 from the germline V gene are SGHTA and FQGNSA. The length of the CDR3 is 14 residues. V shed 3 bases and J 2 bases; nucleotides not matched to a gene: 4. The CDR3 DNA sequence: TGTGCCAGCAGCTTTGACAGGGTGGCCTACGAGCAGTACTTC. Encoded protein: CASSFDRVAYEQYF. The complete variable domain, with remaining parts taken from reference TRBV7-2 and TRBJ2-7, reads GAGVSQSPSNKVTEKGKDVELRCDPISGHTALYWYRQSLGQGLEFLIYFQGNSAPDKSGLPSDRFSAERTGGSVSTLTIQRTQQEDSAVYLCASSFDRVAYEQYFGPGTRLTVT.

V and J are TRBV5-1 and TRBJ2-5, with 8 bases matching TRBD2. The J segment lost 2 bases and the V segment lost 0 bases, leaving 15 bases of the junction unmatched. This CDR3 region has 19 residues. The germline V gene encodes CDR1 SGHRS and CDR2 YFSETQ. CDR3 in DNA: TGCGCCAGCAGCTTGGTTGGCGCGGGGGGCCGCGTGCGGCAAGAGACCCAGTACTTC. Its translation: CASSLVGAGGRVRQETQYF.

In its sample, this clone was seen once. The chain uses TRBV14 and TRBJ1-2; D unclear. CDR3 length: 13 residues. V shed 4 bases and J shed 2 bases, with 8 bases lying between them. From germline, CDR1 is SGHDN and CDR2 FVKESK. The CDR3 nucleotides are TGTGCCAGCAGCCCCGGGAGGAACTATGGCTACACCTTC. Protein: CASSPGRNYGYTF.

In this sample, this clone turned up a few times. The V and J genes are TRBV4-2 and TRBJ1-2, with TRBD1 as a possible D gene (5 bases). CDR3 size: 15 residues. The germline V gene has CDR1 LGHNA and CDR2 YNFKEQ. The V end lost 1 base, the J end lost 2 bases, and 11 bases lay between the germline ends. CDR3 sequence: CASSQVRGTNYGYTF. In DNA form, the CDR3 reads TGTGCCAGCAGCCAAGTCCGGGGGACGAACTATGGCTACACCTTC.

The chain carries TRBV7-2 and TRBJ2-3, with 9 bases identical to TRBD2. This CDR3 is built from 14 residues. The germline V gene has CDR1 SGHTA and CDR2 FQGNSA. The V and J ends lost 8 bases and 6 bases, in that order; junction bases with no gene match: 9. CDR3 nucleotide sequence: TGTGCCAGCGGAGGCGGGGGGGCCTTTGATACGCAGTATTTT. Residues: CASGGGGAFDTQYF.

The rearrangement joins TRBV9 to TRBJ2-5; maybe TRBD1 (5 bases). V lost 0 bases and J 3 bases, leaving 6 bases between the germline ends. This CDR3 has 13 amino acids. CDR1 is SGDLS and CDR2 is YYNGEE in the germline V gene. The CDR3 DNA is TGTGCCAGCAGCGTAGAGGACAAAGAGACCCAGTACTTC. Translated, it gives CASSVEDKETQYF.

The sample holds many counts of this clone. The chain uses TRBV19 and TRBJ2-1; 8 bases are shared with TRBD2. With V trimmed by 5 bases and J by 7 bases, 10 bases remained unmatched. CDR3 length equals 15 residues. Germline values: CDR1 LNHDA, CDR2 SQIVND (reference sequence). The CDR3 here is CASSLRGGLLNEQFF. Written as DNA, the CDR3 is TGTGCCAGTAGTTTACGGGGGGGCCTCTTGAATGAGCAGTTCTTC. Full variable domain (remainder filled in from reference TRBV19 and TRBJ2-1): DGGITQSPKYLFRKEGQNVTLSCEQNLNHDAMYWYRQDPGQGLRLIYYSQIVNDFQKGDIAEGYSVSREKKESFPLTVTSAQKNPTAFYLCASSLRGGLLNEQFFGPGTRLTVL.

This chain connects TRBV7-9 to TRBJ2-5; D perhaps matches TRBD2 (6 bases). Germline V gives CDR1 SEHNR, CDR2 FQNEAQ (reference sequence). CDR3 length: 15 amino acids. Trimming took off 4 bases at V and 2 bases at J, with 14 bases between the two ends. The CDR3 DNA is TGTGCCAGCAGCTATGCACTAGCTACTCAAGAGACCCAGTACTTC. It codes for CASSYALATQETQYF.

This chain uses TRBV11-3 with TRBJ1-1; D is possibly TRBD1 (6 bases). The CDR3 has 16 amino acids. CDR1 is SGHNT and CDR2 is YENEEA in the germline V gene. V was trimmed by 1 base and J by 2 bases, leaving 14 bases between them. The chain's CDR3 is CASSLGKGGRNTEAFF. The CDR3 DNA reads as TGTGCCAGCAGCTTAGGAAAGGGGGGGCGAAACACTGAAGCTTTCTTT.

The sample holds one count of this clone. This chain joins TRBV6-5 and TRBJ1-5; 9 bases align to TRBD1. Germline assignment: CDR1 MNHEY and CDR2 SVGAGI. V was pared by 4 bases and J by 7 bases, with 11 bases of the junction left unmatched. The CDR3 is 16 amino acids. The CDR3 bases are TGTGCCAGCAGTTCCTCGGGACAGGGTTTGAGACAGCCCCAGCATTTT. It is translated as CASSSSGQGLRQPQHF.

This sequence joins TRBV9 and TRBJ1-3, with a tentative D call TRBD1 (5 bases). The CDR3 contains 14 residues. Trimming removed 0 bases from V and 3 bases from J, with 7 bases in between. The germline V gene has CDR1 SGDLS and CDR2 YYNGEE. The CDR3 DNA reads TGTGCCAGCAGCGTAGACAGGTTTGGAAACACCATATATTTT. It codes for CASSVDRFGNTIYF.

The chain employs TRBV7-9 and TRBJ2-5; 14 bases are shared with TRBD2. The germline CDR1 and CDR2 sequences are SEHNR and FQNEAQ (reference sequence). With V trimmed by 9 bases and J by 8 bases, 11 bases remained unmatched. The CDR3 totals 15 residues. This CDR3 is CASSLGTSGGLTQYF. The CDR3 nucleotides read TGTGCCAGTTCCCTTGGGACTAGCGGGGGCCTTACCCAGTACTTC.

This chain joins TRBV7-8 and TRBJ1-5; D gene uncertain. Germline assignment: CDR1 SGHVS and CDR2 FQNEAQ. The CDR3 length is 15 residues. V gave up 4 bases and J gave up 1 base, with 11 bases separating them. Written as DNA, the CDR3 is TGTGCCAGCAGCTACCATGAGGGAAGCAATCAGCCCCAGCATTTT. Translation: CASSYHEGSNQPQHF.

The chain has TRBV4-3 and TRBJ1-1, with D tentatively TRBD1 (5 bases). V lost 2 bases, J lost 7 bases, and 11 bases lay in between. The CDR3 spans 13 residues. Germline V gene data show CDR1 as LGHNA and CDR2 as YSLEER. The CDR3 DNA is TGCGCCAGCAGCCAAATGGGGGGGATTGAAGCTTTCTTT. Its translation is CASSQMGGIEAFF.